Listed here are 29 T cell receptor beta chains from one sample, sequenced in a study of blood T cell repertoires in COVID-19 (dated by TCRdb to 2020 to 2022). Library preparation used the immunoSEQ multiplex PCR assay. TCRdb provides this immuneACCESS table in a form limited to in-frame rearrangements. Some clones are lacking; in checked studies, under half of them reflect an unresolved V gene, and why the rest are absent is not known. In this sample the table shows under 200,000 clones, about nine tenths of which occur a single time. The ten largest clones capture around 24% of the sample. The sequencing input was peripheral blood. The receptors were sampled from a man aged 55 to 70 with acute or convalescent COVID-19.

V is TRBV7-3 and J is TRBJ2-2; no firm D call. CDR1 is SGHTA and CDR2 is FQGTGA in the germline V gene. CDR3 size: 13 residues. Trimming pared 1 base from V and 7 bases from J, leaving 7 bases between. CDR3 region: CASSLITDGELFF. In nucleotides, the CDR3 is TGTGCCAGCAGCTTAATAACTGACGGGGAGCTGTTTTTT.

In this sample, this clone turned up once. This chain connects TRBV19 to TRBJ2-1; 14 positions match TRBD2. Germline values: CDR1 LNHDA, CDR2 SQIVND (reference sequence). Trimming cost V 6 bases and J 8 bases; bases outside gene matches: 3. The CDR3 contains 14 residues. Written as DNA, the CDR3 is TGTGCCAGTAGGACTAGCGGGGGGGCTTATGAGCAGTTCTTC. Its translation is CASRTSGGAYEQFF.

This chain's CDR3 is CASSYSGLLNSPLHF. CDR3 in DNA: TGTGCCAGCAGTTACTCAGGACTTCTAAATTCACCCCTCCACTTT. This chain connects TRBV6-5 to TRBJ1-6; no clear D. The CDR3 totals 15 residues. Germline V gene sequence: CDR1 MNHEY, CDR2 SVGAGI. V lost 0 bases and J lost 7, with 10 bases in between.

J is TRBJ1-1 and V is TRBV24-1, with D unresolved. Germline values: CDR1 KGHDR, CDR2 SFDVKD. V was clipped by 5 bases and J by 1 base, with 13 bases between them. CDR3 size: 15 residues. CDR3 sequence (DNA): TGTGCCACCAGTGGTCCACCCGGCGGGAACACTGAAGCTTTCTTT. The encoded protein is CATSGPPGGNTEAFF.

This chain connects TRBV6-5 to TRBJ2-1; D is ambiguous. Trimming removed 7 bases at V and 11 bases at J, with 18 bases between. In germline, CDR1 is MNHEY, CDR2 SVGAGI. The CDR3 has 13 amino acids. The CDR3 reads CASTDTLTDKQFF. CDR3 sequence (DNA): TGTGCCAGCACGGATACCTTGACTGATAAGCAGTTCTTC.

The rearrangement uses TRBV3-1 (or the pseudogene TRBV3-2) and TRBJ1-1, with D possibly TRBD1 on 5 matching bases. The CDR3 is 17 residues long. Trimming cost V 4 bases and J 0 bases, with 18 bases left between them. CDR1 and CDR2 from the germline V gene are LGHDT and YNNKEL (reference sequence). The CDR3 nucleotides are TGTGCCAGCAGCCCCACTGGGGCAGGGCTCATGAACACTGAAGCTTTCTTT. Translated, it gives CASSPTGAGLMNTEAFF.

CDR3 in DNA: TGTGCCACTAGTCTAGTCTCCACAGATACGCAGTATTTT. This gives the protein CATSLVSTDTQYF. The genes are TRBV5-4 and TRBJ2-3; D is ambiguous. Trimming removed 9 bases from V and 2 bases from J, with 13 bases in between. CDR1 is SGHNT, CDR2 YYREEE, per germline (reference sequence). CDR3 length equals 13 residues.

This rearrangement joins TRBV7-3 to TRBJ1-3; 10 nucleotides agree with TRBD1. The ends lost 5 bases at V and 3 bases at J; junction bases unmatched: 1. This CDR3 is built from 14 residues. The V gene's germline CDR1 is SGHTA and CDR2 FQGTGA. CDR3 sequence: CASSDRGLGNTIYF. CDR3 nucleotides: TGTGCCAGCAGCGACAGGGGGCTTGGAAACACCATATATTTT.

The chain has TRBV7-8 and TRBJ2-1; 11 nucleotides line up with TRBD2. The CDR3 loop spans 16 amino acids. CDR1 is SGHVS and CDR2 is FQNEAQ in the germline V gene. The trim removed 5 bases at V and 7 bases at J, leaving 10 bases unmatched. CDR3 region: CASSPRGSGRGNEQFF. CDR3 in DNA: TGTGCCAGCAGCCCTCGAGGTAGCGGGAGGGGGAATGAGCAGTTCTTC.

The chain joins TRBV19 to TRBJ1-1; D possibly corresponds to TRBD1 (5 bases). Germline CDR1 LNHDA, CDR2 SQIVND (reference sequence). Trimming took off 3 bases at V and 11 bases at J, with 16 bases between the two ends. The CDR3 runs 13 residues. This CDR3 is CASSMVLGEGAFF. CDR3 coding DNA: TGTGCCAGTAGTATGGTATTGGGGGAGGGGGCTTTCTTT.

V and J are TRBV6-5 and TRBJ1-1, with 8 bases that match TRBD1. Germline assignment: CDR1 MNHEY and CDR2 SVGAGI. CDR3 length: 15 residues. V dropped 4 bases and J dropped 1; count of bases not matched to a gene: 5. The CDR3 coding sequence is TGTGCCAGCAGTTTCGACAGGGGAGGGAACACTGAAGCTTTCTTT. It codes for CASSFDRGGNTEAFF.

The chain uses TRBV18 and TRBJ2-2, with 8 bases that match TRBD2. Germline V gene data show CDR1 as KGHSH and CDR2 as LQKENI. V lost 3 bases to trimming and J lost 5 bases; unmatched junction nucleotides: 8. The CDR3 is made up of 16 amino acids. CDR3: CASSPSAGAGTGELFF. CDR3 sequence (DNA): TGTGCCAGCTCACCTTCAGCGGGAGCGGGAACCGGGGAGCTGTTTTTT.

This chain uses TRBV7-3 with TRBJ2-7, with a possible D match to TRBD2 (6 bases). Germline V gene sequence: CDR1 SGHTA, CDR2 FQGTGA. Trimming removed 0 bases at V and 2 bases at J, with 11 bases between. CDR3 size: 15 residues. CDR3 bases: TGTGCCAGCAGCTTAACGCCCTCGGGAGCCTACGAGCAGTACTTC. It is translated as CASSLTPSGAYEQYF.

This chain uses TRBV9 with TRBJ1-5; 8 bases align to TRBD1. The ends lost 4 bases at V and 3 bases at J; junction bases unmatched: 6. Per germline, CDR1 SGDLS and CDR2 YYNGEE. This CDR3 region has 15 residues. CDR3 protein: CASSQTGVDNQPQHF. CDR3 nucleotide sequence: TGTGCCAGCAGCCAGACAGGGGTTGACAATCAGCCCCAGCATTTT.

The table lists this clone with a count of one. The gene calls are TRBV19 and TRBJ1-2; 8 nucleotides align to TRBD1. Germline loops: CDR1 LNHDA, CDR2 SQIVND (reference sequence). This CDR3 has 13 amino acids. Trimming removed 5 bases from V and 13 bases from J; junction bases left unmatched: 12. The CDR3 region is CASSDRGSGDLTF. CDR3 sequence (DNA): TGTGCCAGTAGTGACAGGGGATCTGGGGATCTCACCTTC. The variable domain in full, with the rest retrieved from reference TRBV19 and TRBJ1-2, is DGGITQSPKYLFRKEGQNVTLSCEQNLNHDAMYWYRQDPGQGLRLIYYSQIVNDFQKGDIAEGYSVSREKKESFPLTVTSAQKNPTAFYLCASSDRGSGDLTFGSGTRLTVV.

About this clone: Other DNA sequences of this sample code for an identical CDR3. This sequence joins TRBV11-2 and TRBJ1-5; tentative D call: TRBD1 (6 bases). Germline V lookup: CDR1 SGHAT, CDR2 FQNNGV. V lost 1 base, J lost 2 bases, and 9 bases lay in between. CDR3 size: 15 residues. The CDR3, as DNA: TGTGCCAGCAGCTTAGGAGGGGGGGGCAATCAGCCCCAGCATTTT. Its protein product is CASSLGGGGNQPQHF.

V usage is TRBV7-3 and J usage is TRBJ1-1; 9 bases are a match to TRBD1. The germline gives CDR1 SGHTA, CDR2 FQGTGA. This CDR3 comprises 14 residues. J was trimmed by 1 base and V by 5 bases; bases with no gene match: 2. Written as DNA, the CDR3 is TGTGCCAGCAGCACGGGACAGGGGAACACTGAAGCTTTCTTT. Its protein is CASSTGQGNTEAFF.

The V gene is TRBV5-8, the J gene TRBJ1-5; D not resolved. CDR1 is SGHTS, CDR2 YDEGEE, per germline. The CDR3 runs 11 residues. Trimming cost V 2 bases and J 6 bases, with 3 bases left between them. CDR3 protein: CASSFSQPQHF. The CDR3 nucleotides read TGTGCCAGCAGCTTCAGTCAGCCCCAGCATTTT.

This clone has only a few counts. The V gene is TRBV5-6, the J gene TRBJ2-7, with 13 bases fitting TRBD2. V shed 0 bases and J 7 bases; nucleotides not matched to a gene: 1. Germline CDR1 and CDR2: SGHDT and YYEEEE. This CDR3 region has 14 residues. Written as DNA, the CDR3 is TGTGCCAGCAGCTTGGTGGGACTAGCGGGAGAGCAGTACTTC. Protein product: CASSLVGLAGEQYF.

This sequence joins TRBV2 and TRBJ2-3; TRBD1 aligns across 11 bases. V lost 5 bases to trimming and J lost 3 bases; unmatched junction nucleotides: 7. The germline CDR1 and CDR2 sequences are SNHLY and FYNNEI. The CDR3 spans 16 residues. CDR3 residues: CASSSWGTGGTDTQYF. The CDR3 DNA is TGTGCCAGCAGTTCCTGGGGGACAGGGGGGACAGATACGCAGTATTTT.

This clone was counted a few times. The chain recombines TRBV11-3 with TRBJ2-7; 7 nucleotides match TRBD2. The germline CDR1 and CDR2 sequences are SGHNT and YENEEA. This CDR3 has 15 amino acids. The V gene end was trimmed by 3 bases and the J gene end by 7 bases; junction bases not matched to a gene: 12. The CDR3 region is CASSFAGAPQVEQYF. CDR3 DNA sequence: TGTGCCAGCAGCTTTGCGGGAGCCCCTCAAGTGGAGCAGTACTTC.

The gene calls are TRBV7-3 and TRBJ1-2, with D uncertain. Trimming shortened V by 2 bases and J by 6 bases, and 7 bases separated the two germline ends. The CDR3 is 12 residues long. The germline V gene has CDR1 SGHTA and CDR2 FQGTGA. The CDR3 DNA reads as TGTGCCAGCAGCTTAGATTCGGATGGCTACACCTTC. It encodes CASSLDSDGYTF.

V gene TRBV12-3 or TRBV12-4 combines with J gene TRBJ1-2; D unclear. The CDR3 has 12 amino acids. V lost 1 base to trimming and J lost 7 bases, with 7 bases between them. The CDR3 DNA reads TGTGCCAGCAGTTTAGATGAGGCTGGCTACACCTTC. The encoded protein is CASSLDEAGYTF.

CDR3 residues: CASKKRMAEAFF. Here the CDR3 DNA reads TGTGCCAGCAAGAAGAGGATGGCTGAAGCTTTCTTT. The chain links TRBV19 to TRBJ1-1; D uncertain. Trimming left V 9 bases short and J 6 bases short, with 14 bases between. CDR3 length equals 12 residues. Germline V gene data show CDR1 as LNHDA and CDR2 as SQIVND (reference sequence).

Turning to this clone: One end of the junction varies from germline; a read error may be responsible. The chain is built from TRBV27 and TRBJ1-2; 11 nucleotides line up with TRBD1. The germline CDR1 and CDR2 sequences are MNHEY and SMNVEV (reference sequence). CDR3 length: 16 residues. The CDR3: CASNLSRTGGGYGYTF. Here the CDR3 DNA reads TGTGCCAGCAATTTATCGAGGACAGGGGGCGGCTATGGCTACACCTTC.

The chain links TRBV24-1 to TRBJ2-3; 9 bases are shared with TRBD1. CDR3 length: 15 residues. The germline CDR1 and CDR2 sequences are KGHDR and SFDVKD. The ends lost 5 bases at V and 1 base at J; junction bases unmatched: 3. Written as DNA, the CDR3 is TGTGCCACCAGTGCCTGGACAGGGGGCACAGATACGCAGTATTTT. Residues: CATSAWTGGTDTQYF.

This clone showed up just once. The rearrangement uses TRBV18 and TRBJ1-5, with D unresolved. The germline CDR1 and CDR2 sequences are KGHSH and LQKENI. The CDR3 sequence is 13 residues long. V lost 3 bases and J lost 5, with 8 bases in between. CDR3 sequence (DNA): TGTGCCAGCTCACCCACAATGGATCAGCCCCAGCATTTT. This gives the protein CASSPTMDQPQHF.

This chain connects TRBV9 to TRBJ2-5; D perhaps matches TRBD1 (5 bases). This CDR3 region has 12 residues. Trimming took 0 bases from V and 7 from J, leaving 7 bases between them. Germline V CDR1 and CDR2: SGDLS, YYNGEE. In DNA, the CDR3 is TGTGCCAGCAGCGTAGGAAGGGGGACCCAGTACTTC. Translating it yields CASSVGRGTQYF.

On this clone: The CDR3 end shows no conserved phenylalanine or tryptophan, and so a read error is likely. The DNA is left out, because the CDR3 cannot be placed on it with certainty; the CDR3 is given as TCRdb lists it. The chain's CDR3 is CASSNTDSMKI. The chain recombines TRBV6-5 with TRBJ1-4; TRBD1, the D gene given by the table, was not confirmed from the DNA. The CDR3 numbers 11 amino acids, ends counted. The germline V gene encodes CDR1 MNHEY and CDR2 SVGAGI.